This section outlines one T cell receptor beta chain sequence together with its context. The sample is drawn from a study of blood T cell repertoires in COVID-19. This CDR3 has 15 amino acids. Germline-derived CDR1 and CDR2 are SNHLY and FYNNEI. Trimming took 3 bases from V and 9 from J; bases not matched to a gene: 8. Sequencing was performed with immunoSEQ multiplex PCR; in TCRdb, only in-frame clones are kept and a portion is missing. This table has over 130,000 clones, almost 85% appearing once. J is TRBJ1-4 and V is TRBV2; TRBD1 matches at 9 bases. The sequence was collected from a man between 50 and 59 years old with acute or convalescent COVID-19. The sample comprised peripheral blood. CDR3 bases: TGTGCCAGCAGTGAGGGGACAGGGCAAAATCAAAAACTGTTTTTT. Protein sequence: CASSEGTGQNQKLFF.